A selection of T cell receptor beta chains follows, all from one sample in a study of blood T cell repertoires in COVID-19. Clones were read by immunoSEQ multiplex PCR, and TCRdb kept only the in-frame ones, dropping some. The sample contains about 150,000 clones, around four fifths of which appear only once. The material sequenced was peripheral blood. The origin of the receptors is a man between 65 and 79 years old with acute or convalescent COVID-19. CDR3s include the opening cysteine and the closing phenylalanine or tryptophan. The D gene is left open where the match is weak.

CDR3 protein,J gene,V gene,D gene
CASSPRLGSSYEQYF,TRBJ2-7,TRBV9,.
CASSFSPTGDQPQHF,TRBJ1-5,TRBV28,TRBD1
CASRTSGGYEQYF,TRBJ2-7,TRBV25-1,TRBD2
CASSQGAGNQPQHF,TRBJ1-5,TRBV5-4,TRBD1
CASRRQGGGYEQYF,TRBJ2-7,TRBV3-1/TRBV3-2,.
CASSFSSEETQYF,TRBJ2-5,TRBV28,.
CASSFQSGPQHF,TRBJ1-5,TRBV7-9,.
CASSLSPQKLVTGYEQYF,TRBJ2-7,TRBV27,.
CASRPPAQFYGYTF,TRBJ1-2,TRBV6-5,.
CASSPMMSETQYF,TRBJ2-5,TRBV7-2,.
CASSAGLAGGGYQETQYF,TRBJ2-5,TRBV5-1,TRBD2
CASNKAALTYGYTF,TRBJ1-2,TRBV28,.
CSVVLTGRNTIYF,TRBJ1-3,TRBV29-1,TRBD1
CASSLAGQGPSEETQYF,TRBJ2-5,TRBV5-1,TRBD1
CASSPSGRRTGNTIYF,TRBJ1-3,TRBV3-1/TRBV3-2,.
CASSGTGTGKGYTF,TRBJ1-2,TRBV2,TRBD1
CASSPKGGGQPQHF,TRBJ1-5,TRBV28,.
CASSDNRGTEAFF,TRBJ1-1,TRBV6-4,TRBD1
CASSVEREGPSQYF,TRBJ2-7,TRBV2,TRBD2
CASSSGTGNTIYF,TRBJ1-3,TRBV2,.
CASSIIRPENQPQHF,TRBJ1-5,TRBV19,.
CASSGGTSGNIQYF,TRBJ2-4,TRBV5-1,TRBD2
CASSLEVGGPGELFF,TRBJ2-2,TRBV5-1,.
CASSPTGTAVYEQYF,TRBJ2-7,TRBV5-1,TRBD1
CASSPIGGTQYF,TRBJ2-5,TRBV27,.
CASSQVDGGSYNEQFF,TRBJ2-1,TRBV3-1/TRBV3-2,TRBD2
CASTQSPSGHNEQFF,TRBJ2-1,TRBV2,TRBD2
CASGVGTATLLTF,TRBJ2-6,TRBV5-1,TRBD1
CASSQPGQGMAEAFF,TRBJ1-1,TRBV5-5,TRBD1
CASSQASNSGGYNEQFF,TRBJ2-1,TRBV4-2,TRBD2
CASTASDRNYGYTF,TRBJ1-2,TRBV6-5,.
CASSYSTDSTYEQYF,TRBJ2-7,TRBV6-5,.